The T cell receptor beta chain described here comes from a study of human T cells and chemical hapten exposure (dated by TCRdb to the early 2020s). Background on the whole study: For sensitization, 2% DPC in acetone was applied to a roughly 2 cm by roughly 2 cm area of upper inner arm skin. This study followed changes in the peripheral blood TCR repertoire in vivo during primary and secondary sensitization of alopecia patients to the hapten diphenylcyclopropenone (DPC). About 30 alopecia patients provided blood for TCR sequencing at one to four time points (pre-sensitization, 2, 6 and 24 weeks). The mostly female patient cohort included alopecia areata with under or over 50% scalp involvement, alopecia totalis and alopecia universalis. Patch testing was performed on the upper back with Finn chambers containing 0.01% DPC, and the patch tests were scored after 6 days according to International Contact Dermatitis Research Group standards. Patient blood was sampled pre-sensitization (week 0) and at 2, 6 and about 24 weeks after DPC sensitization. Throughout the study period of roughly 24 weeks, patients also received therapeutic DPC doses to the scalp every week. Libraries were combined into a pool for sequencing, and differences in TCR yield between samples came mainly from small differences in library volumes within the pool. General study outcomes and caveats: After repeated subsampling, changes were observed in the strength of the expansion versus patch-test correlation and in the threshold at which the correlation became significant. DPC sensitization did not change the number of TCRs with a frequency above 1 in 1000, and there was no evidence of changes in global repertoire structure. Expanded TCRs formed significantly more large CDR3 similarity clusters than pre-sensitization or healthy control sets, consistent with antigen-driven responses. All patients had alopecia, a presumed autoimmune disease, so their immune response might differ from that of healthy individuals. The number of PT1 expanded TCRs positively correlated with patch test score, significant at thresholds 8, 16 and 32 but not 4.

Libraries came from RACE. Sequencing was performed on a NextSeq 500. During library preparation, unique molecular identifiers were attached to individual cDNA molecules so that TCRs could be counted quantitatively and reproducibly. For every blood RNA sample, sequencing covered both the TCR alpha and TCR beta chains. In the source study's methods: Samples had a median of 95,638 TCRs, with a range from about 23,224 to 700,000. The Decombinator software suite was used to annotate V, J and CDR3 in the TCR reads. Every sample was subsampled to the same number of TCRs (28,000) for the PS versus PT1 abundance plots. TCRs were defined as expanded if absent before sensitization and observed at least eight times at the 2-week time point. TCRdb's own reprocessing of the public reads used fastp at Q25 and MiXCR and kept productive beta chains. Every entry covers one CDR3 protein and lists the most common genes and DNA from its rows. The V and J calls come from TCRdb's annotation, not from the publication. For this sample there are roughly 30,000 distinct CDR3 sequences; 9.4% appear just once. The ten largest account for approximately 7% of the sample.

The CDR1 and CDR2 encoded by the germline V gene (reference sequence) are MNHNY and SVGAGI. The CDR3 starts with the cysteine, ends with the phenylalanine, and has 14 residues. The only DNA kept is the CDR3, 42 bases in frame from the first base. V trim: 6 bases; J trim: 5 bases; unmatched bases: 4. The time point label of this sample denotes: patch test 2, 6 weeks after DPC sensitization. The sample's treatment or condition label is to be understood as: therapeutic diphenylcyclopropenone sensitization with weekly scalp DPC. Blood at each patch-test visit was drawn before the patch test was applied. Patients were considered eligible if aged 18 to 70, diagnosed with alopecia and deemed suitable for DPC therapy, and patients were excluded if pregnant. Unfractionated whole blood was collected in Tempus Blood RNA tubes, and total RNA was extracted from that blood. To note about this clonotype: The target of this receptor is not known. Base qualities are not recorded, but no much larger clone differs from it by a single base.

The material sequenced was whole blood, taken in connection with sensitization to the hapten diphenylcyclopropenone (DPC). The TCR was taken from a young man with alopecia areata. Some clones in this sample may be carry-over from other donors' samples. Recombination linked TRBV6-6 to TRBJ1-4; 9 bases in the middle match TRBD1. The CDR3 region has the sequence CASSGTGQNEKLFF. The nucleotides read TGTGCCAGCAGCGGGACAGGGCAGAATGAAAAACTGTTTTTT.